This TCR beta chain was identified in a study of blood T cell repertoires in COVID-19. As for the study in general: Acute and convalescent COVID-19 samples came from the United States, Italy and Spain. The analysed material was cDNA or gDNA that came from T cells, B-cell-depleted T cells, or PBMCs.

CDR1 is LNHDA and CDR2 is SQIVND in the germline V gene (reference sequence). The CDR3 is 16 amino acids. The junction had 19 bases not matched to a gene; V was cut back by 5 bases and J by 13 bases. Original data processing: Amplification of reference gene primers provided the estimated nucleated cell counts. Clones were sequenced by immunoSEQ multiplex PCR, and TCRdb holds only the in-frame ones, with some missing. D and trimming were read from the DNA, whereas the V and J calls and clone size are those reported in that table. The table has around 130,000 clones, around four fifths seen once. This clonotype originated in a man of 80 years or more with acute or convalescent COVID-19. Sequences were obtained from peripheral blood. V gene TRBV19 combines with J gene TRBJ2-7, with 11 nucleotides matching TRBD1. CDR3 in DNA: TGTGCCAGTAGTTCACAGTCCGGGACAGGGGGTAAGAACTTATACTTC. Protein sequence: CASSSQSGTGGKNLYF.